One and the same sample provided the 20 T cell receptor beta chains below, sequenced in a study of T-cell memory formation after mild COVID-19 (dated by TCRdb to the early 2020s). Receptor libraries were prepared by 5' RACE. The sequencing machine was an Illumina NovaSeq 6000. The public reads were quality trimmed at Q25 with fastp and then assembled into clones with MiXCR by TCRdb, keeping productive beta chains. Every entry covers one CDR3 protein and lists the most common genes and DNA from its rows. In all, the sample holds fewer than 700,000 distinct CDR3 sequences, and about a fifth of those were seen once. The top ten constitute 7.5% to 9.5% of the sample. The sequenced material came from PBMCs or a T cell subset sorted from them (not recorded which). Source of these receptors: an adult woman who had mild COVID-19 (a few samples of this study predate the infection). The sample titles of this study are shuffled in the database, so cell type and time point are left out; the donor was told from shared clones.

The table lists this clonotype with many counts. The CDR3 bases are TGTGCCAGTCGGGACAGGAGCTCCTACGAGCAGTACTTC. Its translation is CASRDRSSYEQYF. This sequence joins TRBV12-3 or TRBV12-4 and TRBJ2-7, with 8 bases identical to TRBD1. CDR3 length: 13 residues. V lost 9 bases, J lost 0 bases, and 4 bases stayed unmatched.

The rearrangement uses TRBV12-3 or TRBV12-4 and TRBJ2-3, with D hard to call. The V gene lost 3 bases and the J gene lost 0 bases, with 19 bases spanning the gap. The CDR3 is made up of 18 amino acids. For the CDR3, the DNA is TGTGCCAGCAGTTTCCGCATCCGCCCGGGTAATAGCACAGATACGCAGTATTTT. This gives the protein CASSFRIRPGNSTDTQYF.

J is TRBJ1-1 and V is TRBV12-3 or TRBV12-4; TRBD1 might be the D (5 bases). CDR3 length: 14 amino acids. Trimming took off 4 bases at V and 3 bases at J, with 12 bases between the two ends. The CDR3 DNA sequence: TGTGCCAGCAGTTCCCCTGACAGAGACACTGAAGCTTTCTTT. It encodes CASSSPDRDTEAFF.

This clonotype was recorded a few times. This chain uses TRBV5-1 with TRBJ2-2; 10 bases are a match to TRBD2. The CDR3 length is 19 residues. CDR1 SGHRS and CDR2 YFSETQ come from the germline V gene. V gave up 4 bases and J gave up 0 bases; unmatched junction bases: 12. This CDR3 reads CASSRVLAGGPANTGELFF. The CDR3 bases are TGCGCCAGCAGCCGGGTGTTAGCGGGAGGCCCGGCGAACACCGGGGAGCTGTTTTTT.

With regard to this clonotype: A junction end diverges from the germline sequence, so it may reflect a read error. V is TRBV6-2 or TRBV6-3 and J is TRBJ2-7; no reliable D call. The length of the CDR3 is 13 residues. Germline V gives CDR1 MNHEY, CDR2 SVGEGT. The CDR3 DNA reads as TGTGCCAGCAGTCACTCCCCGAGCTACGAGCAGTACTTC. This translates into CASSHSPSYEQYF.

The CDR3 sequence is CASSQESRAKAFF. CDR3 sequence (DNA): TGCGCCAGCAGCCAAGAGAGCAGGGCGAAAGCTTTCTTT. The rearrangement links TRBV4-1 to TRBJ1-1; D is perhaps TRBD1 (5 bases). The CDR3 runs 13 residues. Trimming removed 0 bases from V and 9 bases from J, with 11 bases in between. The germline V gene has CDR1 MGHRA and CDR2 YSYEKL.

This clonotype was recorded a few times. V gene TRBV29-1 combines with J gene TRBJ1-2, with 7 bases aligning to TRBD1. Losses at the gene ends were 7 bases for V and 3 bases for J; bases not matched to a gene: 11. CDR3 length: 14 amino acids. Germline V gene lookup returns CDR1 SQVTM and CDR2 ANQGSEA. The CDR3 sequence: CSAVGQQDYYGYTF. The CDR3 nucleotides are TGCAGCGCAGTGGGACAGCAAGACTACTATGGCTACACCTTC.

V gene TRBV4-1 combines with J gene TRBJ2-4, with TRBD1 matching 8 bases. The CDR3 loop spans 19 amino acids. The germline V gene encodes CDR1 MGHRA and CDR2 YSYEKL. V lost 0 bases, J lost 2 bases, and 12 bases stayed unmatched. The CDR3 sequence: CASSQDGGQGASTKNIQYF. CDR3 coding DNA: TGCGCCAGCAGCCAAGATGGGGGCCAGGGGGCGTCTACCAAAAACATTCAGTACTTC.

The rearrangement uses TRBV24-1 and TRBJ2-7; 7 nucleotides agree with TRBD2. This CDR3 is built from 16 residues. The germline V gene encodes CDR1 KGHDR and CDR2 SFDVKD. Unmatched junction bases numbered 10, after V lost 4 bases and J lost 2 bases. CDR3 sequence: CATSDSLTSRPYEQYF. CDR3 DNA: TGTGCCACCAGTGACTCTTTGACTAGCCGTCCCTACGAGCAGTACTTC.

The chain has TRBV5-5 and TRBJ1-5; D gene uncertain. The germline gives CDR1 SGHKS, CDR2 YYEKEE (reference sequence). Trimming pared 0 bases from V and 7 bases from J, leaving 14 bases between. CDR3 length: 15 amino acids. The CDR3 DNA follows: TGTGCCAGCAGCTTGGAATTTGGGGTGGGCCAGCCCCAGCATTTT. Its translation: CASSLEFGVGQPQHF.

This chain uses TRBV15 with TRBJ1-5; perhaps TRBD1 as D (5 bases). V gave up 5 bases and J gave up 0 bases, with 11 bases separating them. In germline, CDR1 is LNHNV, CDR2 YYDKDF (reference sequence). This CDR3 contains 15 residues. The CDR3 nucleotides are TGTGCCACCAGCGCGCTCAGGGATAGCAATCAGCCCCAGCATTTT. This codes for CATSALRDSNQPQHF.

In its sample, this clonotype was seen many times. This sequence joins TRBV29-1 and TRBJ1-1; 9 nucleotides agree with TRBD1. With V trimmed by 7 bases and J by 8 bases, 5 bases remained unmatched. Looked up from germline, CDR1 is SQVTM and CDR2 is ANQGSEA. The CDR3 is made up of 11 amino acids. The CDR3 bases are TGCAGCGCATACAGGGGGCAGGAAGCTTTCTTT. The encoded protein is CSAYRGQEAFF. Together with reference TRBV29-1 and TRBJ1-1, the CDR3 gives the full variable domain: SAVISQKPSRDICQRGTSLTIQCQVDSQVTMMFWYRQQPGQSLTLIATANQGSEATYESGFVIDKFPISRPNLTFSTLTVSNMSPEDSSIYLCSAYRGQEAFFGQGTRLTVV.

The V call is TRBV9, the J call TRBJ2-3; 10 bases map to TRBD2. Per germline, CDR1 SGDLS and CDR2 YYNGEE. The CDR3 runs to 19 residues. V lost 0 bases, J lost 2 bases, and 12 bases stayed unmatched. CDR3 nucleotide sequence: TGTGCCAGCAGCGTAGCAGCGGGAGGGCTCCTTACCCCCACAGATACGCAGTATTTT. This codes for CASSVAAGGLLTPTDTQYF.

This clonotype was observed a handful of times. The chain's CDR3 is CASAQGEKLSTNEKLFF. CDR3 DNA sequence: TGTGCCAGCGCCCAAGGGGAGAAATTATCAACTAATGAAAAACTGTTTTTT. The chain has TRBV25-1 and TRBJ1-4, with D possibly matching TRBD1 (5 bases). Germline-derived CDR1 and CDR2 are MGHDK and SYGVNS. The germline V and J ends were trimmed by 8 bases and 0 bases, with 19 bases remaining between them. The CDR3 loop spans 17 amino acids. Full variable domain (rest looked up from reference TRBV25-1 and TRBJ1-4): EADIYQTPRYLVIGTGKKITLECSQTMGHDKMYWYQQDPGMELHLIHYSYGVNSTEKGDLSSESTVSRIRTEHFPLTLESARPSHTSQYLCASAQGEKLSTNEKLFFGSGTQLSVL.

This rearrangement joins TRBV5-1 to TRBJ2-7, with D unresolved. The CDR3 has 13 amino acids. Trimming stripped 0 bases from V and 3 bases from J, with 7 bases between. Per germline, CDR1 SGHRS and CDR2 YFSETQ. CDR3 coding DNA: TGCGCCAGCAGCTTGGACACCCTCTACGAGCAGTACTTC. Protein: CASSLDTLYEQYF.

The rearrangement links TRBV9 to TRBJ1-2; D is unclear. The CDR3 spans 14 residues. Germline-derived CDR1 and CDR2 are SGDLS and YYNGEE. Trimming stripped 3 bases from V and 5 bases from J, with 14 bases between. CDR3 coding DNA: TGTGCCAGCAGCGCGTCGGGAGTCCCGTATGGCTACACCTTC. It encodes CASSASGVPYGYTF.

This clonotype came up a few times. This CDR3 is CATSDLIATGATGELFF. For the CDR3, the DNA is TGTGCCACCAGTGATTTGATAGCGACAGGGGCCACCGGGGAGCTGTTTTTT. The gene calls are TRBV24-1 and TRBJ2-2, with TRBD1 identical over 8 bases. The CDR3 is 17 amino acids. Germline V CDR1 and CDR2: KGHDR, SFDVKD. The V gene end was trimmed by 0 bases and the J gene end by 4 bases; junction bases not matched to a gene: 6.

This chain links TRBV6-5 with TRBJ2-1; D remains unclear. Trimming removed 0 bases at V and 7 bases at J, with 7 bases between. Germline loops: CDR1 MNHEY, CDR2 SVGAGI. CDR3 size: 13 residues. The CDR3 reads CASSYSRGNEQFF. The CDR3 coding sequence is TGTGCCAGCAGTTACTCCCGAGGAAATGAGCAGTTCTTC.

This clonotype was observed at least ten times. The chain recombines TRBV7-9 with TRBJ1-1, with no clear D. The CDR3 runs 12 residues. Germline CDR1 SEHNR, CDR2 FQNEAQ (reference sequence). The germline V and J ends were trimmed by 11 bases and 0 bases, with 10 bases remaining between them. The chain's CDR3 is CAGRTVNTEAFF. The CDR3 DNA sequence: TGTGCCGGCCGGACTGTGAACACTGAAGCTTTCTTT.

This clonotype has just a few counts. This chain joins TRBV5-1 and TRBJ1-2; D not certain. The germline V gene encodes CDR1 SGHRS and CDR2 YFSETQ. Trimming stripped 7 bases from V and 5 bases from J, with 12 bases between. The CDR3 is made up of 12 amino acids. The DNA for the CDR3 is TGCGCCAGCGCACACGGGAGTTATGGCTACACCTTC. Encoded protein: CASAHGSYGYTF.